The next 30 T cell receptor beta chains were all read from a single sample in a study of blood T cell repertoires in COVID-19. The protocol was immunoSEQ multiplex PCR, while the TCRdb copy is restricted to in-frame clones and leaves out a portion. Among roughly 60,000 clones, 72% were seen once, and the ten largest hold roughly 5%. Sequenced sample: peripheral blood. Source of these receptors: a woman aged 70-85 years with COVID-19, enrolled during active disease.

The chain joins TRBV7-9 to TRBJ2-7; 9 bases map to TRBD2. The CDR3 runs to 15 residues. Germline-derived CDR1 and CDR2 are SEHNR and FQNEAQ (reference sequence). J lost 5 bases, V lost 2 bases, and 7 bases had no gene match. The CDR3 DNA follows: TGTGCCAGCAGCTTATGGCGGGGGGGCAAGGACGAGCAGTACTTC. It is translated as CASSLWRGGKDEQYF.

V and J are TRBV7-3 and TRBJ2-2; the D gene is possibly TRBD1 (5 bases). CDR1 is SGHTA, CDR2 FQGTGA, per germline. V was clipped by 1 base and J by 6 bases, with 18 bases between them. CDR3 length: 17 residues. The CDR3 region has the DNA TGTGCCAGCAGCTTAAACTTAGGCCAGGGCAGTTCCGGGGAGCTGTTTTTT. It specifies CASSLNLGQGSSGELFF.

The gene calls are TRBV7-2 and TRBJ2-1; 13 nucleotides line up with TRBD2. Per germline, CDR1 SGHTA and CDR2 FQGNSA. This CDR3 is built from 15 residues. Trimming cost V 5 bases and J 6 bases; bases outside gene matches: 4. In DNA, the CDR3 is TGTGCCAGCAGCCTACGGACTAGCGGGAGCAATGAGCAGTTCTTC. Its protein product is CASSLRTSGSNEQFF.

The rearrangement links TRBV7-8 to TRBJ1-2, with D perhaps TRBD1 (6 bases). This CDR3 is built from 15 residues. Germline assignment: CDR1 SGHVS and CDR2 FQNEAQ. The ends were cut back, 3 bases at V and 6 bases at J, with 17 bases in the middle. CDR3 residues: CASSFGAGGKDGYTF. The CDR3 nucleotides are TGTGCCAGCAGCTTTGGGGCGGGGGGCAAGGATGGCTACACCTTC.

This clone was observed a few times. V and J are TRBV27 and TRBJ1-5; D unresolved. Germline V gene lookup returns CDR1 MNHEY and CDR2 SMNVEV (reference sequence). This CDR3 has 14 amino acids. V was clipped by 2 bases and J by 3 bases, with 8 bases between them. The CDR3 loop is CASSLLADNQPQHF. In DNA form, the CDR3 reads TGTGCCAGCAGTTTACTGGCAGACAATCAGCCCCAGCATTTT.

The genes are TRBV10-2 and TRBJ1-5, with TRBD1 matching 10 bases. The CDR3 has 18 amino acids. CDR1 WSHSY and CDR2 SAAADI come from the germline V gene. The trim removed 6 bases at V and 0 bases at J, leaving 11 bases unmatched. CDR3 in amino acids: CASRPSGTGVFSNQPQHF. Written as DNA, the CDR3 is TGCGCCAGCAGGCCCTCCGGGACAGGGGTTTTTAGCAATCAGCCCCAGCATTTT.

The sample holds one count of this clone. The chain carries TRBV29-1 and TRBJ2-2; D is undetermined. Germline V lookup: CDR1 SQVTM, CDR2 ANQGSEA. V was pared by 5 bases and J by 4 bases, with 11 bases between. This CDR3 contains 13 residues. The CDR3 loop reads CSVSSGGTGELFF. Here the CDR3 DNA reads TGCAGCGTTTCCTCCGGTGGCACCGGGGAGCTGTTTTTT.

The chain recombines TRBV6-2 or TRBV6-3 with TRBJ2-5; 7 bases line up with TRBD2. This CDR3 has 14 residues. The V and J ends lost 4 bases and 0 bases, in that order; junction bases with no gene match: 2. Germline CDR1 is MNHEY and CDR2 is SVGEGT. CDR3 loop: CASSSAGDQETQYF. CDR3 sequence (DNA): TGTGCCAGCAGTTCGGCGGGGGACCAAGAGACCCAGTACTTC.

The rearrangement uses TRBV7-2 and TRBJ2-1, with D unclear. V lost 6 bases to trimming and J lost 4 bases, with 7 bases between them. CDR1 and CDR2 (germline): SGHTA, FQGNSA. The CDR3 is 12 residues long. CDR3 residues: CASRTGYNEQFF. The CDR3 region has the DNA TGTGCCAGCAGGACTGGTTACAATGAGCAGTTCTTC.

The chain is built from TRBV3-1 (or the pseudogene TRBV3-2) and TRBJ1-2, with D uncertain. Trimming took 0 bases from V and 8 from J, leaving 10 bases between them. Germline loops: CDR1 LGHDT, CDR2 YNNKEL (reference sequence). This CDR3 comprises 13 residues. The CDR3 protein is CASSQDPAGGYTF. CDR3 bases: TGTGCCAGCAGCCAAGATCCGGCAGGCGGCTACACCTTC.

The chain uses TRBV5-1 and TRBJ2-3, with D tentatively TRBD2 (5 bases). From germline, CDR1 is SGHRS and CDR2 YFSETQ. CDR3 size: 14 residues. With 8 bases removed from V and 1 base from J, the gap between germline ends came to 14 bases. The CDR3 DNA follows: TGCGCCAGTACCTCTACCGGGGGCACAGATACGCAGTATTTT. This translates into CASTSTGGTDTQYF.

The chain links TRBV4-3 to TRBJ2-3, with a possible D match to TRBD2 (5 bases). Between the trimmed V and J ends, which lost 4 bases and 9 bases, there was a span of 17 bases. CDR1 is LGHNA and CDR2 is YSLEER in the germline V gene. The CDR3 runs to 14 residues. Here the CDR3 reads CASSRTSAQQTQYF. The CDR3 nucleotides read TGCGCCAGCAGCCGGACTTCGGCCCAGCAAACGCAGTATTTT.

This clone was recorded a few times. The V gene is TRBV6-2 or TRBV6-3, the J gene TRBJ1-1; D remains ambiguous. V lost 2 bases, J lost 1 base, and 8 bases lay in between. Germline-derived CDR1 and CDR2 are MNHEY and SVGEGT. The length of the CDR3 is 14 residues. Here the CDR3 reads CASSYTERNTEAFF. DNA for the CDR3: TGTGCCAGCAGTTACACCGAGAGGAACACTGAAGCTTTCTTT.

V usage is TRBV6-5 and J usage is TRBJ1-5; D may be TRBD1 (6 bases). Trimming shortened V by 8 bases and J by 4 bases, and 12 bases separated the two germline ends. The V gene's germline CDR1 is MNHEY and CDR2 SVGAGI. The CDR3 runs to 13 residues. As DNA, the CDR3 is TGTGCCAGCCAGGGGAATATTAATCAGCCCCAGCATTTT. Residues: CASQGNINQPQHF.

The rearrangement uses TRBV19 and TRBJ1-2; no definite D call. The V gene lost 4 bases and the J gene lost 3 bases, with 18 bases spanning the gap. CDR1 and CDR2 (germline): LNHDA, SQIVND (reference sequence). This CDR3 is built from 16 residues. The CDR3: CASSTRGRGGYYGYTF. In DNA form, the CDR3 reads TGTGCCAGTAGTACCCGAGGACGGGGTGGATACTATGGCTACACCTTC.

V gene TRBV9 combines with J gene TRBJ2-1; 7 bases are a match to TRBD1. The CDR3 loop spans 15 amino acids. With V trimmed by 4 bases and J by 3 bases, 7 bases remained unmatched. In germline, CDR1 is SGDLS, CDR2 YYNGEE. The CDR3 reads CASSSRDRNYNEQFF. CDR3 bases: TGTGCCAGCAGCAGCCGGGACAGAAACTACAATGAGCAGTTCTTC.

In its sample, this clone was seen a few times. J is TRBJ1-6 and V is TRBV11-2; possible D gene TRBD1, 6 bases. V was trimmed by 4 bases and J by 8 bases, leaving 15 bases between them. Germline values: CDR1 SGHAT, CDR2 FQNNGV. The CDR3 has 15 amino acids. CDR3 nucleotides: TGTGCCAGCAGCTCGGCACAGGGTGGTTATTCACCCCTCCACTTT. This codes for CASSSAQGGYSPLHF.

This clone was observed a few times. The chain recombines TRBV6-5 with TRBJ1-1; perhaps TRBD1 as D (6 bases). Germline values: CDR1 MNHEY, CDR2 SVGAGI. The CDR3 length is 14 residues. Trimming cost V 4 bases and J 0 bases, with 9 bases left between them. CDR3 sequence: CASSLGQMNTEAFF. For the CDR3, the DNA is TGTGCCAGCAGTTTGGGACAAATGAACACTGAAGCTTTCTTT.

The chain joins TRBV5-4 to TRBJ1-1; weak D call: TRBD1 (5 bases). The CDR3 totals 13 residues. Germline CDR1 reads SGHNT; CDR2 reads YYREEE (reference sequence). Trimming removed 3 bases from V and 5 bases from J, with 11 bases in between. CDR3 sequence (DNA): TGTGCCAGCAGCTCCGAAGGGGTGACTGAAGCTTTCTTT. Translating it yields CASSSEGVTEAFF. Filled out from reference TRBV5-4 and TRBJ1-1, the complete variable domain reads ETGVTQSPTHLIKTRGQQVTLRCSSQSGHNTVSWYQQALGQGPQFIFQYYREEENGRGNFPPRFSGLQFPNYSSELNVNALELDDSALYLCASSSEGVTEAFFGQGTRLTVV.

The chain couples TRBV9 to TRBJ1-1; TRBD1 aligns across 7 bases. The CDR3 is 16 amino acids. Germline CDR1 reads SGDLS; CDR2 reads YYNGEE. The trim removed 4 bases at V and 1 base at J, leaving 10 bases unmatched. The CDR3 nucleotides read TGTGCCAGCAGCCAATTACAGGGGACGACGAACACTGAAGCTTTCTTT. It encodes CASSQLQGTTNTEAFF.

The chain uses TRBV10-3 and TRBJ1-5; D not certain. The CDR3 spans 15 residues. The ends were cut back, 4 bases at V and 2 bases at J, with 12 bases in the middle. Per germline, CDR1 ENHRY and CDR2 SYGVKD. The CDR3 bases are TGTGCCATCAGTGGGGGTCCCGGGGGCAATCAGCCCCAGCATTTT. Its protein is CAISGGPGGNQPQHF.

This clone was picked up a small number of times. The rearrangement links TRBV2 to TRBJ2-1, with D perhaps TRBD1 (6 bases). CDR1 is SNHLY, CDR2 FYNNEI, per germline. This CDR3 spans 12 amino acids. V lost 4 bases, J lost 8 bases, and 9 bases lay in between. The CDR3 sequence: CASSASGDEQFF. The CDR3 DNA follows: TGTGCCAGCAGTGCTTCAGGGGATGAGCAGTTCTTC.

The chain recombines TRBV11-3 with TRBJ2-1; 8 positions agree with TRBD1. The CDR3 runs to 16 residues. CDR1 is SGHNT, CDR2 YENEEA, per germline. Losses at the gene ends were 1 base for V and 3 bases for J; bases not matched to a gene: 5. In nucleotides, the CDR3 is TGTGCCAGCAGCTTAGTAGTCGGGACAGGCTACAATGAGCAGTTCTTC. It specifies CASSLVVGTGYNEQFF.

The chain has TRBV4-3 and TRBJ2-1; 7 bases match TRBD2. The V gene's germline CDR1 is LGHNA and CDR2 YSLEER. Trimming removed 1 base from V and 5 bases from J; junction bases left unmatched: 2. The CDR3 has 14 amino acids. The DNA for the CDR3 is TGCGCCAGCAGCCAAGGACTAGCCCACAATGAGCAGTTCTTC. Its translation: CASSQGLAHNEQFF.

The J gene is TRBJ2-5, the V gene TRBV18; the D gene is possibly TRBD2 (5 bases). Trimming removed 0 bases at V and 5 bases at J, with 10 bases between. The germline V gene encodes CDR1 KGHSH and CDR2 LQKENI. The CDR3 is made up of 14 amino acids. CDR3 DNA: TGTGCCAGCTCACCACCGAACACGGGGGAGACCCAGTACTTC. Translated, it gives CASSPPNTGETQYF.

This chain connects TRBV29-1 to TRBJ1-2; TRBD1 might be the D (5 bases). V lost 5 bases and J 7 bases, leaving 11 bases between the germline ends. CDR1 and CDR2 (germline): SQVTM, ANQGSEA. The CDR3 consists of 11 residues. The CDR3 reads CSVRQRLGYTF. In nucleotides, the CDR3 is TGCAGCGTTAGACAGAGACTTGGCTACACCTTC. The entire variable domain, with the rest obtained from reference TRBV29-1 and TRBJ1-2, is as follows: SAVISQKPSRDICQRGTSLTIQCQVDSQVTMMFWYRQQPGQSLTLIATANQGSEATYESGFVIDKFPISRPNLTFSTLTVSNMSPEDSSIYLCSVRQRLGYTFGSGTRLTVV.

The chain recombines TRBV7-2 with TRBJ2-1; 11 positions match TRBD2. There are 15 residues in the CDR3. The germline V gene encodes CDR1 SGHTA and CDR2 FQGNSA. With V trimmed by 4 bases and J by 6 bases, 5 bases remained unmatched. As DNA, the CDR3 is TGTGCCAGCAGCTCTTTAGCGGGAGGGCCCAATGAGCAGTTCTTC. Its protein is CASSSLAGGPNEQFF.

The chain links TRBV19 to TRBJ2-3, with a possible D match to TRBD1 (6 bases). The germline V gene encodes CDR1 LNHDA and CDR2 SQIVND (reference sequence). The CDR3 runs 15 residues. V lost 7 bases and J lost 2, with 16 bases in between. The chain's CDR3 is CASTLGAGNTDTQYF. CDR3 coding DNA: TGTGCCAGTACCCTGGGGGCAGGGAACACAGATACGCAGTATTTT.

V gene TRBV6-6 combines with J gene TRBJ1-6; 10 positions agree with TRBD1. CDR3 length: 15 amino acids. Germline V gives CDR1 MNHNY, CDR2 SVGAGI (reference sequence). Trimming removed 5 bases from V and 11 bases from J; junction bases left unmatched: 9. CDR3 sequence reads: CASSHRDRGSTPLHF. The DNA of the CDR3 is TGTGCCAGCAGTCACCGGGACAGGGGTAGTACACCCCTCCACTTT.

V and J are TRBV29-1 and TRBJ1-1, with a tentative D call TRBD1 (6 bases). CDR1 and CDR2 (germline): SQVTM, ANQGSEA. CDR3 size: 10 residues. The germline V and J ends were trimmed by 6 bases and 7 bases, with 9 bases remaining between them. The CDR3: CSVVRGEAFF. The CDR3 bases are TGCAGCGTGGTCAGGGGTGAAGCTTTCTTT.